This TCR beta chain originates from a study of shared clonotypes between healthy human individuals. Notes on this clone: Its cognate antigen is unknown.

The CDR3 covers 14 residues. The V and J ends lost 3 bases and 6 bases respectively, with 14 bases between them. Germline V gene sequence: CDR1 ENHRY, CDR2 SYGVKD. Using immunoSEQ multiplex PCR, the repertoire was profiled, and TCRdb retains in-frame clones only, with some absent. The repertoire has some 1,400,000 clones, roughly 96% of them found once; the top ten carry approximately 1.1%. The study's findings and limits: The sharing of about 5.3% of naive CD4 clonotypes was seen across several donors.

The source of this sequence is a man younger than 45 in good health. This sequence joins TRBV10-3 and TRBJ1-2, with D perhaps matching TRBD1 (5 bases). The sequencing input was naive CD4+ T cells sorted from blood. Subset described: CD45RA+ positively selected. DNA of the CDR3: TGTGCCATCAGTGACCCGGGGGGGGTGCATGGCTACACCTTC. Protein sequence: CAISDPGGVHGYTF.